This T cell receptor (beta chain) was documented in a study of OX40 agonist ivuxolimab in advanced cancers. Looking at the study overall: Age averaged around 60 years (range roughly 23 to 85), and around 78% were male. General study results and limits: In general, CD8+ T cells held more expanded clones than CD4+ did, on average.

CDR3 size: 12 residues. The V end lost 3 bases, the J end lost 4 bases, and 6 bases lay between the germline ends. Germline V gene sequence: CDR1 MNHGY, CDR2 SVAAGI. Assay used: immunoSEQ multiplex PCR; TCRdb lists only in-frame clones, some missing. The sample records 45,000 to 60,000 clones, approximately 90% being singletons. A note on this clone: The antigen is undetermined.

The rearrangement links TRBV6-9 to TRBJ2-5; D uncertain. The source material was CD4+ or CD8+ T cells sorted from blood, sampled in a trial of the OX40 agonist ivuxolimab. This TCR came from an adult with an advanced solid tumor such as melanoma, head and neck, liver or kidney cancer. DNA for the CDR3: TGTGCCAGCAGTTACATTGGAGAGACCCAGTACTTC. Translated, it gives CASSYIGETQYF.